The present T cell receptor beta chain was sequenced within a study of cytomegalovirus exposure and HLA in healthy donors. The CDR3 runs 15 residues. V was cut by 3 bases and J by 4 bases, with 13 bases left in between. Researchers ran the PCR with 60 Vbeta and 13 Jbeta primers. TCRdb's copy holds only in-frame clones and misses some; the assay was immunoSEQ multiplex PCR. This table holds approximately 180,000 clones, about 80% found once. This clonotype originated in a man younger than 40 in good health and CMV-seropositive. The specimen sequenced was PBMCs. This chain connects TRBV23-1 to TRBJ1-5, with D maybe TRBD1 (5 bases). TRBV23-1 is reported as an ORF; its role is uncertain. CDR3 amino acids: CASSHARQINQPQHF. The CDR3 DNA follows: TGCGCCAGCAGTCATGCGAGACAGATAAATCAGCCCCAGCATTTT.